This T cell receptor (beta chain) was found in a study of T cells in Graves' hyperthyroidism and ophthalmopathy. Points from the study as a whole: The blood repertoire included most of the expanded thyroid clonotypes above 0.001.

Trimming stripped 6 bases from V and 3 bases from J, with 17 bases between. CDR3 length equals 15 residues. The germline V gene encodes CDR1 KGHDR and CDR2 SFDVKD. Ten or more counts support this clonotype. Its antigen is not known. Amplification of TCR beta CDR3 regions was performed using RNA transcripts as template. The study used the HTBI primer set for a first-round RT-PCR of the TCR CDR3. TCRdb itself ran the multiplex PCR reads through MiXCR, one entry per CDR3 protein. The sample comprises roughly 300,000 distinct CDR3 sequences, less than 30% of which are singletons, and about 30% rests with the top ten.

The chain links TRBV24-1 to TRBJ2-7, with a possible D match to TRBD1 (5 bases). This receptor was taken from a man aged 35 to 55 with Graves' hyperthyroidism that later progressed to Graves' ophthalmopathy. Sequences were obtained from blood. For the CDR3, the DNA is TGTGCCACCAGTCCAAATGACGACAGTCACTACGAGCAGTACTTC. Translating it yields CATSPNDDSHYEQYF.